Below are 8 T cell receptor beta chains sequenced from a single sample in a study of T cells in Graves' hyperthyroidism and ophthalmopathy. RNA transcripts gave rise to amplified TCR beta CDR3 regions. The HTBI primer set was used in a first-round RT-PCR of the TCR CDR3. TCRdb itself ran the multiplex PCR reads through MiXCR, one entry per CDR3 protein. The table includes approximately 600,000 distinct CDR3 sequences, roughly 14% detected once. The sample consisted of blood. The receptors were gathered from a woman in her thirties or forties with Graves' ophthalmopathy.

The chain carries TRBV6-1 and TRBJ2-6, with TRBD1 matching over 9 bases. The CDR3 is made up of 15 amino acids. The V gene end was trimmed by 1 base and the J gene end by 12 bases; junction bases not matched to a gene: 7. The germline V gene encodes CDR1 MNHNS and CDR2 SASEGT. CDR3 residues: CASSEGTGVLSVLTF. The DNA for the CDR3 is TGTGCCAGCAGTGAAGGGACAGGGGTCTTGAGCGTCCTGACTTTC.

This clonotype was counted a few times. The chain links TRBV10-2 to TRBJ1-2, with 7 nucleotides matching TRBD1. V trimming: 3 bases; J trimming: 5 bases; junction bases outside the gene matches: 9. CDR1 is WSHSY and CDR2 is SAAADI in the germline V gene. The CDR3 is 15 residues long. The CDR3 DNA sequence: TGCGCCAGCAGTGACCCGGACAGGAAGGGTTATGGCTACACCTTC. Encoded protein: CASSDPDRKGYGYTF.

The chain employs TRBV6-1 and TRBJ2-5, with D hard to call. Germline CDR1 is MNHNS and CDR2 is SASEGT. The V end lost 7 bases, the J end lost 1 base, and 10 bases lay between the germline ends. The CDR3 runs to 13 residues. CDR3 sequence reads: CASIGSPQETQYF. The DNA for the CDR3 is TGTGCCAGCATCGGGTCCCCCCAAGAGACCCAGTACTTC.

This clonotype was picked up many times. The CDR3 spells CASSGQDEYGYTF. As DNA, the CDR3 is TGTGCCAGCAGTGGTCAGGATGAGTATGGCTACACCTTC. V and J are TRBV2 and TRBJ1-2; no reliable D call. V dropped 4 bases and J dropped 5 bases, with 11 bases sitting between them. The CDR3 loop spans 13 amino acids. Germline CDR1 and CDR2: SNHLY and FYNNEI.

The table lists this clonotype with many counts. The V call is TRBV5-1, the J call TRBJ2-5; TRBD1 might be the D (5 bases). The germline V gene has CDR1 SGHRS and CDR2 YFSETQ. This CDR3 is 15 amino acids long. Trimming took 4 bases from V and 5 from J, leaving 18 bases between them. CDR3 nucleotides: TGCGCCAGCAGCCCCTCGGACAAGCTATCCGAGACCCAGTACTTC. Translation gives CASSPSDKLSETQYF.

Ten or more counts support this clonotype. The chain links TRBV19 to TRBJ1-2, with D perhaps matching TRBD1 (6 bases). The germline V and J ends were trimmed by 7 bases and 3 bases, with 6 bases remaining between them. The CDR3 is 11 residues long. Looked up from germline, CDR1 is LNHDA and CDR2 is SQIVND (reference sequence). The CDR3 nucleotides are TGTGCCAGTAACAGGGACTATGGCTACACCTTC. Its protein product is CASNRDYGYTF.

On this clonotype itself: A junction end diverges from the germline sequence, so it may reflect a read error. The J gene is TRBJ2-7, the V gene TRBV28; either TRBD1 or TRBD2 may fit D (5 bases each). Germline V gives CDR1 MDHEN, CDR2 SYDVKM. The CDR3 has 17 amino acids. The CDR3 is CASSPPIGTSDSHEQYF. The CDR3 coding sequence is TGTGCCAGCAGCCCCCCCATTGGGACCTCCGACTCCCACGAGCAGTACTTC.

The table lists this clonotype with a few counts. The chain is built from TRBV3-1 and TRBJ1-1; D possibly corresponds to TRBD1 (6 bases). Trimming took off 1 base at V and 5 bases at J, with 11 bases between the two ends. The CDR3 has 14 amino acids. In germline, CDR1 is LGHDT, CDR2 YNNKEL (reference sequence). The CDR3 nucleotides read TGTGCCAGCAGCCAAGTTTACAGGGAGACTGAAGCTTTCTTT. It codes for CASSQVYRETEAFF.